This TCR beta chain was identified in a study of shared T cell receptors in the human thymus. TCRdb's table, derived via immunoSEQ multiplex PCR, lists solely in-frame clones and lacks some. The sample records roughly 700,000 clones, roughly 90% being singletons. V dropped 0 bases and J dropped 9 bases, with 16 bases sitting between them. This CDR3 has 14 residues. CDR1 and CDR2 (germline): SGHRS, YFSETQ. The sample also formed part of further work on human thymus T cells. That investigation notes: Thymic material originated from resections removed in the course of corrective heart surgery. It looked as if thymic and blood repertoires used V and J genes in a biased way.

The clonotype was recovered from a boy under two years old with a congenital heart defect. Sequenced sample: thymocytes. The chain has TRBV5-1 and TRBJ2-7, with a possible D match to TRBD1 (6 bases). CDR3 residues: CASSLAGTRERQYF. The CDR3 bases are TGCGCCAGCAGCTTGGCCGGGACAAGAGAGCGGCAGTACTTC. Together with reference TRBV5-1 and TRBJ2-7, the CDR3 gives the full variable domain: KAGVTQTPRYLIKTRGQQVTLSCSPISGHRSVSWYQQTPGQGLQFLFEYFSETQRNKGNFPGRFSGRQFSNSRSEMNVSTLELGDSALYLCASSLAGTRERQYFGPGTRLTVT.